This T cell receptor beta chain emerged from a study of preoperative IRX-2 immunotherapy in early breast cancer. Here immunoSEQ multiplex PCR was the method, and the copy in TCRdb shows in-frame clones only, minus some. The repertoire holds 35,000 to 55,000 clones, about 95% seen once, with over 1.5% in the top ten. The treatment denotes: preoperative locoregional IRX-2 cytokine immunotherapy. This phase Ib study tested locoregional IRX-2 cytokine immunotherapy given before surgery. Sequencing was performed on tumor tissue, taken after IRX-2 immunotherapy. The sequence derives from a human donor with breast cancer.

The CDR3 DNA follows: TGTGCCATCACCCCGGAAAGCTCCTACGAGCAGTACTTC. It yields the protein CAITPESSYEQYF. The V and J genes are TRBV10-3 and TRBJ2-7; no clear D. Between the trimmed V and J ends, which lost 7 bases and 0 bases, there was a span of 10 bases. Germline V gene data show CDR1 as ENHRY and CDR2 as SYGVKD. This CDR3 is 13 amino acids long.